This T cell receptor beta chain was retrieved from a study of vaccination and CD4 T cells after COVID-19. Study context: Convalescent donors: six male, four female; seven Caucasian, two Asian, one multiracial, two Hispanic.

Germline V CDR1 and CDR2: DFQATT, SNEGSKA (reference sequence). CDR3 length: 11 residues. Trimming took 5 bases from V and 7 from J, leaving 11 bases between them. As concerns this clonotype: Its antigen remains unidentified.

Treatment noted: approximately 9-day PBMC culture with coronavirus spike peptide pools or control peptides (ViraFEST assay). The ViraFEST method relied on peptide pools to expand antigen-specific T cells, followed by TCR sequencing. The assay that was used to sequence DNA from cultured CD4+ T cells was the Oncomine TCR Beta short-read assay. TCRdb recomputed calls from the PCR reads with MiXCR, one row per CDR3 protein. The sample includes 15,000 to 20,000 distinct CDR3 sequences, 35% to 40% of them seen just once. The sequence was collected from a human donor who had recovered from COVID-19. The rearrangement joins TRBV20-1 to TRBJ2-5, with unresolved D. Input material: CD4+ T cells from blood, cultured in vitro. CDR3 in DNA: TGCAGTGCTGGGCCGAAAGTGACCCAGTACTTC. This sequence encodes CSAGPKVTQYF.